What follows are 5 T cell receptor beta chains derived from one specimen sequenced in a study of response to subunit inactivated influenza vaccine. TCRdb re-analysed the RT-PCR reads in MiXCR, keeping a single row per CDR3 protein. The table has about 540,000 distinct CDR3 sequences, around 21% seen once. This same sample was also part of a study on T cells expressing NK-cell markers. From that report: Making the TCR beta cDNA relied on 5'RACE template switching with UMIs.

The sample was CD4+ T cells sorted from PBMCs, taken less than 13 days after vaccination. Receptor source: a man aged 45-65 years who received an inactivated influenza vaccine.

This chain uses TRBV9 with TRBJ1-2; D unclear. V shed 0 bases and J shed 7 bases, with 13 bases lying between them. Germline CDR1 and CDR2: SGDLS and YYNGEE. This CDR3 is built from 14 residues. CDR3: CASSVDSRGAGYTF. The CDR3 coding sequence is TGTGCCAGCAGCGTAGATTCCCGGGGAGCTGGCTACACCTTC. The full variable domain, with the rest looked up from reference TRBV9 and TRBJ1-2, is DSGVTQTPKHLITATGQRVTLRCSPRSGDLSVYWYQQSLDQGLQFLIQYYNGEERAKGNILERFSAQQFPDLHSELNLSSLELGDSALYFCASSVDSRGAGYTFGSGTRLTVV.

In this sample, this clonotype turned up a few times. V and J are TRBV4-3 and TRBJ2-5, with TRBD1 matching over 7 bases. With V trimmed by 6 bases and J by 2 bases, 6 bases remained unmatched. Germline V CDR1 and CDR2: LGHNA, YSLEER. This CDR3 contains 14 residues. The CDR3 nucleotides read TGCGCCAGCAGAAGCGGACAGGTACAAGAGACCCAGTACTTC. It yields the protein CASRSGQVQETQYF.

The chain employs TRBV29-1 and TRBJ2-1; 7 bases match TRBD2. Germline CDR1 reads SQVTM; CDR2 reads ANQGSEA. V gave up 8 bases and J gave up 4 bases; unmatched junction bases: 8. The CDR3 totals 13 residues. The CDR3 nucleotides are TGCAGCACCCTACTAGCGCAATACAATGAGCAGTTCTTC. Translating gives CSTLLAQYNEQFF.

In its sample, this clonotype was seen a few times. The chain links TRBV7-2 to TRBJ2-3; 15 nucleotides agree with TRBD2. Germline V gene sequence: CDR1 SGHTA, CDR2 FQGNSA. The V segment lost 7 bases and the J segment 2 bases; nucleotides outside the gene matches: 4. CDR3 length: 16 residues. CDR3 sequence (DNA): TGTGCCAGCACGGGACTAGCGGGAGGACCCACAGATACGCAGTATTTT. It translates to CASTGLAGGPTDTQYF.

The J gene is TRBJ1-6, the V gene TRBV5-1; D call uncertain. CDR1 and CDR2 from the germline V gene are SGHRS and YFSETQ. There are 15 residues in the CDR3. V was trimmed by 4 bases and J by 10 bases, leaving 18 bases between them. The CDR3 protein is CASSVEDGSRSPLHF. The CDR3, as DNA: TGCGCCAGCAGCGTCGAGGACGGATCAAGGTCACCCCTCCACTTT.